Listed below are T cell receptor beta chains from one sample, sequenced in a study of blood T cell repertoires in COVID-19. The method was immunoSEQ multiplex PCR; TCRdb's version includes in-frame clones alone and lacks a portion of them. The table shows a few hundred thousand clones, with less than 90% occurring only once. Sequenced input: PBMCs or T cells enriched from blood (not recorded which). These receptors were taken from a woman aged 40 to 55 who had recovered from COVID-19. CDR3s include the opening cysteine and the closing phenylalanine or tryptophan. Each record gives: clone size, J gene, D gene, V gene, CDR3 DNA, CDR3 protein. D genes are given only for firm matches. Clone size is shown for a subset of rows, as once, few, many or a class of expanded clone.

>.|TRBJ1-4|TRBD1|TRBV6-2/TRBV6-3
TGTGCCAGCAGCTTCGGACAGGGACGTAATGAAAAACTGTTTTTT
CASSFGQGRNEKLFF
>once|TRBJ2-3|TRBD2|TRBV12-5
TGTGCTAGTGGTTCCGGACTAGCGGGAGGAAGCACAGATACGCAGTATTTT
CASGSGLAGGSTDTQYF
>.|TRBJ2-1|.|TRBV10-1
TGCGCCGGCTTAATAGAGCAGTTCTTC
CAGLIEQFF
>.|TRBJ2-5|TRBD1|TRBV18
TGTGCCAGCTCACCGGACAGGCTCTCTCCAGAGACCCAGTACTTC
CASSPDRLSPETQYF
>.|TRBJ1-1|.|TRBV4-3
TGCGCCAGCAGCCAAGATGGGCGTCTGAACACTGAAGCTTTCTTT
CASSQDGRLNTEAFF
>.|TRBJ2-5|TRBD1|TRBV29-1
TGCAGCGCAGTACTCTACGGGACAGGGAGGGAGACCCAGTACTTC
CSAVLYGTGRETQYF
>.|TRBJ2-3|TRBD1|TRBV7-9
TGTGCCAGCAGCTTAGGGACAGGGTTGACAGATACGCAGTATTTT
CASSLGTGLTDTQYF
>few|TRBJ2-7|.|TRBV5-6
TGTGCCAGCAGCTTGTGGCTAGCTGTCGAGCAGTACTTC
CASSLWLAVEQYF
>many|TRBJ1-2|TRBD1|TRBV9
TGTGCCAGCAGCGTAGGGACAGGGCCCGATGGCTACACCTTC
CASSVGTGPDGYTF
>.|TRBJ1-3|.|TRBV4-3
TGCGCCAGCAGCCAAGATGTAGCAGGGTCCGGAAACACCATATATTTT
CASSQDVAGSGNTIYF
>.|TRBJ2-5|.|TRBV28
TGTGCCAGCAGTTACGCCGAGGGAGTGCAAGAGACCCAGTACTTC
CASSYAEGVQETQYF
>once|TRBJ2-2|TRBD2|TRBV11-1
TGTGCCAGCAGCTTACACGGGAGGGCCAGTACCGGGGAGCTGTTTTTT
CASSLHGRASTGELFF
>.|TRBJ1-2|.|TRBV6-5
TGTGCCAGCAGCCGTTTGCCCAGGGGTGACTATGGCTACACCTTC
CASSRLPRGDYGYTF
>.|TRBJ2-1|TRBD2|TRBV9
TGTGCCAGCAGAGGCCCCGGGACTAGCTACAATGAGCAGTTCTTC
CASRGPGTSYNEQFF
>.|TRBJ1-5|.|TRBV6-2/TRBV6-3
TGTGCCAGCAGTTACTCGCTAACAGGGCTTCAGCCCCAGCATTTT
CASSYSLTGLQPQHF
>.|TRBJ2-5|TRBD2|TRBV28
TGTGCCAGCAAACCTGCCCGACTAGCGGACCAAGAGACCCAGTACTTC
CASKPARLADQETQYF
>.|TRBJ2-7|TRBD1|TRBV15
TGTGCCACCAGCAGAGATCCCCTAAGACAGGGCTACGAGCAGTACTTC
CATSRDPLRQGYEQYF
>.|TRBJ1-1|TRBD1|TRBV19
TGTGCCAGTAGTATTGGGGGACAGTGGAACACTGAAGCTTTCTTT
CASSIGGQWNTEAFF